The clone carrying this T cell receptor beta chain was detected many times. Its target is unknown. This entry is derived from a study of T-cell reconstitution after alpha-beta-depleted transplantation in children. This CDR3 contains 14 residues. V lost 3 bases to trimming and J lost 4 bases; unmatched junction nucleotides: 6. Germline CDR1 and CDR2: MDHEN and SYDVKM. Researchers prepared the TCRbeta library using unique molecular identifiers, the study reports. Using its own MiXCR run on the PCR reads, TCRdb lists one record per CDR3 protein. The sample includes 300,000 to 400,000 distinct CDR3 sequences, 15% to 20% of them seen just once. Whole-study findings and limits: Reportedly, roughly two months post-transplant, alpha-beta T cells arose from several hundred expanded graft clones. Newly produced T cells mostly accounted for T-cell counts and diversity one year post-transplant.

This chain joins TRBV28 and TRBJ2-7; 7 nucleotides agree with TRBD2. This sample comprised PBMCs, mostly from graft donor cells, obtained 360 days after TCRalphabeta/CD19-depleted stem cell transplant. The TCR was taken from a male patient under 10 years old who had a stem cell transplant for acute lymphoblastic leukemia, so the T cells may come from the graft donor. The CDR3 region has the DNA TGTGCCAGCAGTTTTTTAACGGGAGGTTACGAGCAGTACTTC. Encoded protein: CASSFLTGGYEQYF.